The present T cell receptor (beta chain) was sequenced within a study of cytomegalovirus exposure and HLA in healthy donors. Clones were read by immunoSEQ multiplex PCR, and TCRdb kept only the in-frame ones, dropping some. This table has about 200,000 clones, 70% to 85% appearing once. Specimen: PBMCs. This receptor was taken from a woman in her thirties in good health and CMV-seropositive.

The CDR3 nucleotides read TGTGCCAGCAGCCCTAGCGGATACGAGCAGTACTTC. This codes for CASSPSGYEQYF. J is TRBJ2-7 and V is TRBV6-1; 7 bases are a match to TRBD2. CDR3 size: 12 residues. Germline CDR1 reads MNHNS; CDR2 reads SASEGT. V lost 6 bases and J lost 4; bases outside the gene matches: 3.